This entry lists 30 T cell receptor beta chains sequenced from one sample in a study of beta chain features in type 1 diabetes (dated by TCRdb to 2017 to 2018). Library generation was performed with the immunoSEQ multiplex PCR assay. The entire amount of isolated RNA was reverse transcribed using the High Capacity cDNA Reverse Transcription Kit, so the sequenced TCRB transcripts were expressed ones. This immuneACCESS table, as held by TCRdb, lists in-frame sequences with V and J called but not all clones. Of the missing ones, under half trace to an unresolved V gene in checked studies; the others have no known cause. For this sample the table gives 400,000 to 600,000 clones, of which approximately 28% were detected only once. The top ten hold 0.05% to 0.065% of the sample. Sequenced sample: naive CD4+ T cells from blood. The cell subset or site label on this specimen signifies: true naive CD4+ T cells. The receptors stem from a man between 18 and 35 years old in good health.

A few counts support this clone. The genes are TRBV19 and TRBJ1-2; D possibly corresponds to TRBD1 (5 bases). V was cut by 5 bases and J by 4 bases, with 11 bases left in between. Germline V gene sequence: CDR1 LNHDA, CDR2 SQIVND (reference sequence). The CDR3 has 13 residues. The CDR3 DNA sequence: TGTGCCAGTAGTGTCGACAGAATCTATGGCTACACCTTC. Translating gives CASSVDRIYGYTF.

The rearrangement links TRBV30 to TRBJ2-5; D is possibly TRBD1 or TRBD2 (5 bases each). The CDR3 runs to 12 residues. In germline, CDR1 is GTSNPN, CDR2 SVGIG (reference sequence). Deletions cut 5 bases from V and 11 bases from J, with 18 bases between. The CDR3 region has the DNA TGTGCCTGGGGCGAGGGGTCCCGAGAGCAGTACTTC. It is translated as CAWGEGSREQYF.

This clone was seen only a few times. This rearrangement joins TRBV7-2 to TRBJ2-1; D not resolved. V was pared by 5 bases and J by 6 bases, with 8 bases between. The CDR3 runs 12 residues. CDR1 SGHTA and CDR2 FQGNSA come from the germline V gene. CDR3 DNA sequence: TGTGCCAGCAGCGCCGCCCGCAATGAGCAGTTCTTC. This sequence encodes CASSAARNEQFF.

Only a few counts were recorded for this clone. The chain has TRBV18 and TRBJ2-1; 8 positions match TRBD1. This CDR3 comprises 14 residues. Per the germline V gene, CDR1 is KGHSH and CDR2 is LQKENI. J gave up 6 bases and V 4 bases, and 5 bases lay outside the gene matches. CDR3 amino acids: CASSLDRVGNEQFF. The CDR3 coding sequence is TGTGCCAGCTCACTGGACAGGGTTGGCAATGAGCAGTTCTTC.

The chain carries TRBV13 and TRBJ2-2; perhaps TRBD2 as D (5 bases). CDR1 and CDR2 from the germline V gene are PRHDT and FYEKMQ (reference sequence). V was trimmed by 3 bases and J by 7 bases, leaving 18 bases between them. CDR3 length: 16 amino acids. CDR3 DNA: TGTGCCAGCAGCTTTCCGAAAGCGGTTTCCGGCGGGGAGCTGTTTTTT. Translation gives CASSFPKAVSGGELFF. Full variable domain (missing parts from reference TRBV13 and TRBJ2-2): AAGVIQSPRHLIKEKRETATLKCYPIPRHDTVYWYQQGPGQDPQFLISFYEKMQSDKGSIPDRFSAQQFSDYHSELNMSSLELGDSALYFCASSFPKAVSGGELFFGEGSRLTVL.

V is TRBV4-1 and J is TRBJ2-5, with 10 bases identical to TRBD2. V trimming: 5 bases; J trimming: 5 bases; junction bases outside the gene matches: 17. This CDR3 spans 18 amino acids. Germline V CDR1 and CDR2: MGHRA, YSYEKL. In nucleotides, the CDR3 is TGCGCCAGCAGCTCTGGGGCCCTAGCGGGAGATTTCAGGGAGACCCAGTACTTC. Protein product: CASSSGALAGDFRETQYF.

V gene TRBV29-1 combines with J gene TRBJ2-2, with 7 bases matching TRBD2. The CDR3 runs to 16 residues. Germline CDR1 SQVTM, CDR2 ANQGSEA. V gave up 3 bases and J gave up 2 bases; unmatched junction bases: 9. CDR3 sequence: CSVDPVGGSNTGELFF. CDR3 DNA sequence: TGCAGCGTTGATCCGGTGGGCGGGAGTAACACCGGGGAGCTGTTTTTT.

This sequence joins TRBV11-2 and TRBJ2-1, with 7 bases that match TRBD2. This CDR3 is 11 amino acids long. The V and J ends lost 0 bases and 14 bases, in that order; junction bases with no gene match: 1. Per germline, CDR1 SGHAT and CDR2 FQNNGV. CDR3 in DNA: TGTGCCAGCAGCTTAGAGCTAGCGGAGTTCTTC. Translated, it gives CASSLELAEFF.

This clone was picked up a small number of times. The chain couples TRBV30 to TRBJ2-7; TRBD1 is a possible D gene (5 bases). This CDR3 spans 14 amino acids. CDR1 GTSNPN and CDR2 SVGIG come from the germline V gene (reference sequence). V lost 4 bases and J 3 bases, leaving 16 bases between the germline ends. CDR3 region: CAWTKGVGIYEQYF. In DNA, the CDR3 is TGTGCCTGGACGAAAGGGGTAGGCATCTACGAGCAGTACTTC.

This chain links TRBV20-1 with TRBJ2-3, with a weak D call TRBD2 (5 bases). The CDR3 is made up of 10 amino acids. Germline CDR1 reads DFQATT; CDR2 reads SNEGSKA (reference sequence). The germline V and J ends were trimmed by 6 bases and 10 bases, with 11 bases remaining between them. The CDR3 sequence is CSAYRGPQYF. The DNA for the CDR3 is TGCAGTGCCTATAGAGGGCCGCAGTATTTT.

Here the CDR3 DNA reads TGTGCCTGGAGCAGGGTAAATGAAAAACTGTTTTTT. The encoded protein is CAWSRVNEKLFF. This chain uses TRBV30 with TRBJ1-4, with a possible D match to TRBD1 (5 bases). Germline V gives CDR1 GTSNPN, CDR2 SVGIG (reference sequence). V dropped 3 bases and J dropped 5 bases, with 7 bases sitting between them. The CDR3 totals 12 residues.

The genes are TRBV30 and TRBJ2-1; 10 positions match TRBD2. V was clipped by 7 bases and J by 5 bases; unmatched bases: 14. CDR3 length: 16 amino acids. Per the germline V gene, CDR1 is GTSNPN and CDR2 is SVGIG (reference sequence). The DNA for the CDR3 is TGTGCCTACCACCAGCCCCTAGCGGGGGTAAACAATGAGCAGTTCTTC. It encodes CAYHQPLAGVNNEQFF.

This chain uses TRBV19 with TRBJ2-1, with 10 positions matching TRBD1. The germline gives CDR1 LNHDA, CDR2 SQIVND (reference sequence). The CDR3 totals 13 residues. V was clipped by 6 bases and J by 5 bases; unmatched bases: 1. The CDR3 loop reads CASRDRGNNEQFF. CDR3 nucleotides: TGTGCCAGTAGGGACAGGGGGAACAATGAGCAGTTCTTC.

V is TRBV25-1 and J is TRBJ1-1; 7 bases align to TRBD1. V lost 6 bases, J lost 1 base, and 5 bases stayed unmatched. From germline, CDR1 is MGHDK and CDR2 SYGVNS. CDR3 size: 14 residues. The CDR3 region is CASRDRTGNTEAFF. The CDR3 DNA reads TGTGCCAGCAGAGACCGGACAGGGAACACTGAAGCTTTCTTT.

The chain couples TRBV30 to TRBJ2-7; the D is unclear. The CDR3 contains 12 residues. Trimming stripped 2 bases from V and 6 bases from J, with 11 bases between. The germline gives CDR1 GTSNPN, CDR2 SVGIG (reference sequence). The CDR3 bases are TGTGCCTGGAGTCAATTAGTTGGCGAGCAGTACTTC. The encoded protein is CAWSQLVGEQYF.

As for this clone: The same CDR3 can be traced to other DNA sequences in this sample. This rearrangement joins TRBV5-4 to TRBJ2-3; the D gene is possibly TRBD2 (6 bases). Trimming left V 3 bases short and J 2 bases short, with 10 bases between. This CDR3 has 14 residues. The germline V gene has CDR1 SGHNT and CDR2 YYREEE (reference sequence). The CDR3 nucleotides read TGTGCCAGCAGCTCCGGGGGATCCACAGATACGCAGTATTTT. As protein: CASSSGGSTDTQYF.

This chain joins TRBV5-6 and TRBJ1-4; D is uncertain. The V end was cut by 0 bases, the J end by 8 bases, with 14 bases between. In germline, CDR1 is SGHDT, CDR2 YYEEEE. The CDR3 spans 15 residues. The CDR3, as DNA: TGTGCCAGCAGCTTGGCCGGAGGGTCCGCGGAAAAACTGTTTTTT. This encodes CASSLAGGSAEKLFF. Full variable domain (missing parts from reference TRBV5-6 and TRBJ1-4): DAGVTQSPTHLIKTRGQQVTLRCSPKSGHDTVSWYQQALGQGPQFIFQYYEEEERQRGNFPDRFSGHQFPNYSSELNVNALLLGDSALYLCASSLAGGSAEKLFFGSGTQLSVL.

This clone was recorded once. The rearrangement uses TRBV10-2 and TRBJ2-3; D might be TRBD2 (5 bases). The CDR3 totals 16 residues. V was shortened by 8 bases and J by 2 bases, with 20 bases between the two germline ends. Per germline, CDR1 WSHSY and CDR2 SAAADI. The CDR3 spells CASLTQWARDTDTQYF. In DNA, the CDR3 is TGCGCCAGCTTAACACAGTGGGCCCGGGACACAGATACGCAGTATTTT.

The rearrangement uses TRBV29-1 and TRBJ2-1; TRBD1 agrees at 8 bases. The CDR3 covers 13 residues. The germline CDR1 and CDR2 sequences are SQVTM and ANQGSEA. Trimming cost V 6 bases and J 4 bases; bases outside gene matches: 5. CDR3: CSVRQGRYNEQFF. DNA for the CDR3: TGCAGCGTCCGACAGGGGAGGTACAATGAGCAGTTCTTC.

This clone was found once. The CDR3 bases are TGTGCCAGCAGCCTAAATAATCTCGTGACCGACTACGAGCAGTACTTC. This encodes CASSLNNLVTDYEQYF. The chain combines TRBV7-9 with TRBJ2-5; the D is unclear. The J call may be mistaken, given a closer DNA end match to TRBJ2-7. Germline V gene data show CDR1 as SEHNR and CDR2 as FQNEAQ (reference sequence). The CDR3 loop spans 16 amino acids.

V usage is TRBV30 and J usage is TRBJ1-1; no clear D. This CDR3 has 12 amino acids. Germline CDR1 GTSNPN, CDR2 SVGIG (reference sequence). Trimming left V 1 base short and J 4 bases short, with 7 bases between. CDR3 coding DNA: TGTGCCTGGAGTGGAGCGGGCACTGAAGCTTTCTTT. It codes for CAWSGAGTEAFF.

The V gene is TRBV27, the J gene TRBJ2-7, with TRBD2 matching over 9 bases. This CDR3 contains 14 residues. Germline CDR1 MNHEY, CDR2 SMNVEV (reference sequence). J was trimmed by 3 bases and V by 5 bases; bases with no gene match: 5. CDR3 in amino acids: CASSPRTSVYEQYF. CDR3 in DNA: TGTGCCAGCAGTCCTAGGACTAGCGTCTACGAGCAGTACTTC.

This clone showed up just a few times. This sequence joins TRBV15 and TRBJ1-4, with TRBD1 as a possible D gene (5 bases). The germline V gene has CDR1 LNHNV and CDR2 YYDKDF (reference sequence). CDR3 size: 15 residues. The V gene lost 4 bases and the J gene lost 5 bases, with 14 bases spanning the gap. Here the CDR3 reads CATSILGQGNEKLFF. Written as DNA, the CDR3 is TGTGCCACCAGCATTCTTGGTCAGGGAAATGAAAAACTGTTTTTT.

This sequence joins TRBV6-5 and TRBJ2-1, with D hard to call. V was clipped by 6 bases and J by 8 bases, with 8 bases between them. Germline V lookup: CDR1 MNHEY, CDR2 SVGAGI. This CDR3 comprises 11 residues. Here the CDR3 reads CASRRVDEQFF. The CDR3 DNA reads as TGTGCCAGCAGAAGAGTCGATGAGCAGTTCTTC.

The table lists this clone with a few counts. The J gene is TRBJ2-3, the V gene TRBV9; the match to TRBD1 covers 7 bases. Germline CDR1 is SGDLS and CDR2 is YYNGEE. This CDR3 spans 16 amino acids. Trimming at V came to 0 bases and at J to 3 bases, leaving 7 bases not matched to a gene. For the CDR3, the DNA is TGTGCCAGCAGCGTAGACCCAGGGGGTCTAACAGATACGCAGTATTTT. Amino acids: CASSVDPGGLTDTQYF.

This chain joins TRBV9 and TRBJ2-1; 10 positions agree with TRBD2. Trimming removed 0 bases from V and 10 bases from J; junction bases left unmatched: 10. The CDR3 covers 16 residues. Germline CDR1 SGDLS, CDR2 YYNGEE. CDR3 region: CASSVGLAGVPREQFF. The CDR3 DNA reads as TGTGCCAGCAGCGTAGGACTAGCGGGCGTGCCTCGGGAGCAGTTCTTC.

Only a few counts were recorded for this clone. J is TRBJ2-3 and V is TRBV15; TRBD2 matches 10 bases. The germline CDR1 and CDR2 sequences are LNHNV and YYDKDF (reference sequence). The junction had 6 bases not matched to a gene; V was cut back by 3 bases and J by 0 bases. The CDR3 has 17 amino acids. This CDR3 is CATSRTGLAVSTDTQYF. The CDR3 bases are TGTGCCACCAGCAGGACAGGACTAGCGGTCAGCACAGATACGCAGTATTTT.

In its sample, this clone was seen a few times. The genes are TRBV7-2 and TRBJ2-1; 12 bases line up with TRBD2. This CDR3 has 15 residues. J was trimmed by 7 bases and V by 5 bases; bases with no gene match: 6. CDR1 and CDR2 (germline): SGHTA, FQGNSA. Here the CDR3 DNA reads TGTGCCAGCAGCATGACTAGCGGGAGACAGAATGAGCAGTTCTTC. Translating gives CASSMTSGRQNEQFF.

This clone was detected only a few times. This rearrangement joins TRBV10-3 to TRBJ2-5; TRBD2 agrees at 12 bases. Germline V gene data show CDR1 as ENHRY and CDR2 as SYGVKD. The junction had 4 bases not matched to a gene; V was cut back by 6 bases and J by 2 bases. The CDR3 is 15 residues long. CDR3 loop: CAISPGLAGQETQYF. The CDR3 DNA follows: TGTGCCATCAGCCCCGGACTAGCGGGACAAGAGACCCAGTACTTC.

V usage is TRBV7-9 and J usage is TRBJ2-6, with a weak D call TRBD1 (6 bases). The CDR3 extends over 16 amino acids. In germline, CDR1 is SEHNR, CDR2 FQNEAQ (reference sequence). V gave up 6 bases and J gave up 4 bases, with 16 bases separating them. The CDR3 loop reads CASRTGTGPGANVLTF. DNA of the CDR3: TGTGCCAGCAGGACCGGCACAGGGCCCGGGGCCAACGTCCTGACTTTC.